One sample yielded the 30 T cell receptor beta chains listed below, sequenced in a study of blood T cell repertoires in COVID-19. Profiling relied on immunoSEQ multiplex PCR, and the TCRdb table lists in-frame clones only, not all of them. The sample includes 250,000 or so clones, about 88% seen only once; the top ten take more than 6.5%. The specimen sequenced was PBMCs or T cells enriched from blood (not recorded which). All receptors derive from a woman in her fifties or sixties who had been exposed to COVID-19.

The chain has TRBV21-1 and TRBJ1-6. TRBV21-1 is noted as a pseudogene. The CDR3 has 13 amino acids. This CDR3 is CARTGFVGSPLHF. The CDR3 DNA sequence: TGTGCCAGGACGGGGTTCGTGGGTTCACCCCTCCACTTT.

V is TRBV19 and J is TRBJ1-1, with TRBD1 identical over 7 bases. Per germline, CDR1 LNHDA and CDR2 SQIVND (reference sequence). Trimming removed 5 bases from V and 4 bases from J; junction bases left unmatched: 10. The CDR3 is 15 residues long. CDR3 region: CASSPGRKGATEAFF. The CDR3 DNA reads as TGTGCCAGTAGTCCGGGCAGAAAGGGGGCCACTGAAGCTTTCTTT.

V usage is TRBV14 and J usage is TRBJ1-2; perhaps TRBD1 as D (6 bases). The germline CDR1 and CDR2 sequences are SGHDN and FVKESK. Trimming shortened V by 2 bases and J by 8 bases, and 15 bases separated the two germline ends. The CDR3 has 14 residues. DNA of the CDR3: TGTGCCAGCAGCCAAACGAGGGGGACGGGAGGCTACACCTTC. Encoded protein: CASSQTRGTGGYTF.

V usage is TRBV25-1 and J usage is TRBJ1-1, with TRBD1 matching over 8 bases. Germline trimming cut 1 base from V and 1 base from J; bases unmatched to any gene: 8. CDR3 length: 17 residues. CDR1 is MGHDK, CDR2 SYGVNS, per germline. For the CDR3, the DNA is TGTGCCAGCAGTGAATCGCTCCCCGGACAGGGGAACACTGAAGCTTTCTTT. It is translated as CASSESLPGQGNTEAFF.

The chain combines TRBV19 with TRBJ2-7; 9 bases fit TRBD1. Per the germline V gene, CDR1 is LNHDA and CDR2 is SQIVND (reference sequence). The CDR3 spans 14 residues. J lost 2 bases, V lost 6 bases, and 5 bases had no gene match. CDR3 loop: CASREDRGPYEQYF. CDR3 nucleotides: TGTGCCAGTAGAGAGGACAGGGGACCCTACGAGCAGTACTTC.

J is TRBJ2-1 and V is TRBV6-2 or TRBV6-3; TRBD2 agrees at 13 bases. V shed 6 bases and J 0 bases; nucleotides not matched to a gene: 5. CDR3 length: 17 amino acids. Germline CDR1 and CDR2: MNHEY and SVGEGT. Here the CDR3 reads CASSWTSGGGSYNEQFF. CDR3 nucleotide sequence: TGTGCCAGCAGCTGGACTAGCGGGGGCGGCTCCTACAATGAGCAGTTCTTC.

The genes are TRBV5-5 and TRBJ2-7; 13 bases match TRBD2. The junction had 6 bases not matched to a gene; V was cut back by 0 bases and J by 0 bases. CDR3 length equals 18 residues. The germline CDR1 and CDR2 sequences are SGHKS and YYEKEE (reference sequence). The CDR3 DNA reads as TGTGCCAGCAGCTTGGCACTAGCGGGGGGGCCCCTCTCCTACGAGCAGTACTTC. The encoded protein is CASSLALAGGPLSYEQYF.

This chain uses TRBV9 with TRBJ1-2, with 7 bases lining up with TRBD1. The ends lost 3 bases at V and 5 bases at J; junction bases unmatched: 4. The CDR3 totals 13 residues. Germline CDR1 SGDLS, CDR2 YYNGEE. The DNA of the CDR3 is TGTGCCAGCAGCGACTCGGGACAGTATGGCTACACCTTC. Translating gives CASSDSGQYGYTF.

The CDR3 region is CASSLESGGLTEAFF. The CDR3 DNA is TGTGCCAGCAGCTTAGAGTCAGGGGGTCTCACTGAAGCTTTCTTT. The chain carries TRBV7-9 and TRBJ1-1, with 7 bases identical to TRBD1. CDR1 and CDR2 (germline): SEHNR, FQNEAQ (reference sequence). This CDR3 contains 15 residues. V gave up 1 base and J gave up 4 bases; unmatched junction bases: 6.

The J gene is TRBJ2-5, the V gene TRBV7-9; TRBD1 matches at 8 bases. Unmatched junction bases numbered 22, after V lost 5 bases and J lost 5 bases. The germline V gene has CDR1 SEHNR and CDR2 FQNEAQ (reference sequence). The CDR3 contains 19 residues. The chain's CDR3 is CASSRRTGGLTAGDETQYF. CDR3 nucleotide sequence: TGTGCCAGCAGCCGCCGAACAGGGGGTCTGACTGCAGGGGATGAGACCCAGTACTTC.

The V gene is TRBV3-1 (or the pseudogene TRBV3-2), the J gene TRBJ2-3, with TRBD2 identical over 7 bases. V lost 4 bases, J lost 1 base, and 5 bases stayed unmatched. The CDR3 is 15 residues long. Per germline, CDR1 LGHDT and CDR2 YNNKEL (reference sequence). The CDR3 sequence: CASSLLAWGTDTQYF. The CDR3 nucleotides are TGTGCCAGCAGCCTACTAGCGTGGGGCACAGATACGCAGTATTTT.

This clone was counted once. The genes are TRBV7-2 and TRBJ1-2; D possibly corresponds to TRBD1 (5 bases). CDR1 and CDR2 from the germline V gene are SGHTA and FQGNSA. V was pared by 5 bases and J by 5 bases, with 18 bases between. This CDR3 is 15 amino acids long. CDR3 in DNA: TGTGCCAGCAGCCCAACAGGTACCGTGCGTTATGGCTACACCTTC. Protein: CASSPTGTVRYGYTF.

This chain links TRBV6-5 with TRBJ1-2; tentatively, D is TRBD1 (5 bases). The germline CDR1 and CDR2 sequences are MNHEY and SVGAGI. The CDR3 is made up of 14 amino acids. The germline V and J ends were trimmed by 2 bases and 2 bases, with 9 bases remaining between them. The CDR3 bases are TGTGCCAGCAGTTACCCGGACACCAACTATGGCTACACCTTC. This sequence encodes CASSYPDTNYGYTF.

The V call is TRBV11-2, the J call TRBJ2-5; 9 bases match TRBD1. CDR1 and CDR2 from the germline V gene are SGHAT and FQNNGV. This CDR3 comprises 15 residues. Losses at the gene ends were 1 base for V and 5 bases for J; bases not matched to a gene: 5. CDR3 loop: CASSLGTGVVETQYF. In nucleotides, the CDR3 is TGTGCCAGCAGCTTAGGGACAGGGGTTGTGGAGACCCAGTACTTC. Complete variable domain (other parts from reference TRBV11-2 and TRBJ2-5): EAGVAQSPRYKIIEKRQSVAFWCNPISGHATLYWYQQILGQGPKLLIQFQNNGVVDDSQLPKDRFSAERLKGVDSTLKIQPAKLEDSAVYLCASSLGTGVVETQYFGPGTRLLVL.

This clone was detected once. This chain links TRBV15 with TRBJ1-1; D not resolved. This CDR3 has 13 amino acids. CDR1 and CDR2 (germline): LNHNV, YYDKDF (reference sequence). Trimming removed 5 bases at V and 4 bases at J, with 11 bases between. CDR3 region: CATSPLRTTEAFF. The CDR3 bases are TGTGCCACCAGCCCCCTGAGAACCACTGAAGCTTTCTTT. The complete variable domain, with remaining parts taken from reference TRBV15 and TRBJ1-1, reads DAMVIQNPRYQVTQFGKPVTLSCSQTLNHNVMYWYQQKSSQAPKLLFHYYDKDFNNEADTPDNFQSRRPNTSFCFLDIRSPGLGDTAMYLCATSPLRTTEAFFGQGTRLTVV.

This clone was counted a few times. The chain recombines TRBV12-3 or TRBV12-4 with TRBJ2-2; D not certain. The V end was cut by 5 bases, the J end by 0 bases, with 4 bases between. There are 13 residues in the CDR3. As DNA, the CDR3 is TGTGCCAGCAGTCCCTCGAACACCGGGGAGCTGTTTTTT. Translating it yields CASSPSNTGELFF.

The chain has TRBV24-1 and TRBJ2-7; maybe TRBD2 (5 bases). The V and J ends lost 3 bases and 3 bases respectively, with 8 bases between them. There are 13 residues in the CDR3. CDR1 and CDR2 (germline): KGHDR, SFDVKD. The DNA of the CDR3 is TGTGCCACCAGTGATCGGACTGGCTACGAGCAGTACTTC. It encodes CATSDRTGYEQYF.

This clone was recorded only once. V is TRBV4-3 and J is TRBJ1-1; D might be TRBD1 (5 bases). The germline V gene has CDR1 LGHNA and CDR2 YSLEER. V was shortened by 4 bases and J by 3 bases, with 15 bases between the two germline ends. This CDR3 region has 15 residues. CDR3 nucleotide sequence: TGCGCCAGCAGCCCCCCCCGCAGGGAAGACACTGAAGCTTTCTTT. It translates to CASSPPRREDTEAFF.

This chain connects TRBV2 to TRBJ2-5; D is undetermined. The V end lost 1 base, the J end lost 4 bases, and 4 bases lay between the germline ends. This CDR3 comprises 12 residues. The germline CDR1 and CDR2 sequences are SNHLY and FYNNEI. The CDR3 nucleotides read TGTGCCAGCAGTGAAGTGCGAGAGACCCAGTACTTC. Amino acids: CASSEVRETQYF.

The chain joins TRBV5-6 to TRBJ2-1; D remains ambiguous. V lost 4 bases and J lost 10, with 9 bases in between. The germline gives CDR1 SGHDT, CDR2 YYEEEE. The CDR3 has 11 residues. In DNA, the CDR3 is TGTGCCAGCAGCGCCGCCGGGGAGCAGTTCTTC. This encodes CASSAAGEQFF.

The rearrangement links TRBV6-2 or TRBV6-3 to TRBJ1-2, with D possibly matching TRBD1 (5 bases). Per the germline V gene, CDR1 is MNHEY and CDR2 is SVGEGT. The CDR3 totals 13 residues. Trimming stripped 6 bases from V and 4 bases from J, with 12 bases between. CDR3: CASSETAFYGYTF. CDR3 bases: TGTGCCAGCAGCGAGACAGCTTTCTATGGCTACACCTTC.

This clone was seen at least ten times. The chain carries TRBV6-5 and TRBJ2-7, with 9 bases matching TRBD1. The junction had 7 bases not matched to a gene; V was cut back by 5 bases and J by 5 bases. Germline-derived CDR1 and CDR2 are MNHEY and SVGAGI. This CDR3 contains 14 residues. CDR3 nucleotide sequence: TGTGCCAGCAGTAACCGGGACAGGGTGAACGAGCAGTACTTC. Translating it yields CASSNRDRVNEQYF.

This clone was counted ten times or more. The chain carries TRBV7-9 and TRBJ1-1; no clear D gene. CDR1 SEHNR and CDR2 FQNEAQ come from the germline V gene (reference sequence). This CDR3 has 14 residues. V was shortened by 2 bases and J by 5 bases, with 12 bases between the two germline ends. This CDR3 reads CASSLWATKTEAFF. CDR3 nucleotides: TGTGCCAGCAGCTTATGGGCGACCAAGACTGAAGCTTTCTTT.

The CDR3 DNA reads as TGTGCCAGCAGCGGCGGGACAGGGTACACAGATACGCAGTATTTT. It codes for CASSGGTGYTDTQYF. V usage is TRBV11-3 and J usage is TRBJ2-3, with 9 bases aligning to TRBD1. Per germline, CDR1 SGHNT and CDR2 YENEEA. V was clipped by 5 bases and J by 2 bases; unmatched bases: 5. The CDR3 spans 15 residues. The variable domain in full, completed from reference TRBV11-3 and TRBJ2-3, reads EAGVVQSPRYKIIEKKQPVAFWCNPISGHNTLYWYLQNLGQGPELLIRYENEEAVDDSQLPKDRFSAERLKGVDSTLKIQPAELGDSAVYLCASSGGTGYTDTQYFGPGTRLTVL.

J is TRBJ2-2 and V is TRBV4-3; TRBD1 agrees at 8 bases. J lost 4 bases, V lost 1 base, and 2 bases had no gene match. Germline assignment: CDR1 LGHNA and CDR2 YSLEER. The CDR3 totals 15 residues. As DNA, the CDR3 is TGCGCCAGCAGCCAAGCAGGGGGCGGCACCGGGGAGCTGTTTTTT. Amino acids: CASSQAGGGTGELFF.

The gene calls are TRBV19 and TRBJ1-4, with TRBD1 matching over 7 bases. Germline CDR1 reads LNHDA; CDR2 reads SQIVND (reference sequence). This CDR3 has 13 residues. V lost 6 bases, J lost 7 bases, and 5 bases stayed unmatched. The CDR3 DNA is TGTGCCAGTAGCCGAGGGACAGCTGAAAAACTGTTTTTT. Amino acids: CASSRGTAEKLFF.

The gene calls are TRBV19 and TRBJ2-3; D not resolved. Germline V gene sequence: CDR1 LNHDA, CDR2 SQIVND (reference sequence). The CDR3 extends over 14 amino acids. V was clipped by 5 bases and J by 9 bases, with 18 bases between them. The CDR3 DNA reads as TGTGCCAGTAGTCCTTCCGGGTCCGGCCTAACGCAGTATTTT. As protein: CASSPSGSGLTQYF.

The chain recombines TRBV11-2 with TRBJ2-5; D is ambiguous. The V gene lost 4 bases and the J gene lost 5 bases, with 8 bases spanning the gap. Germline-derived CDR1 and CDR2 are SGHAT and FQNNGV. This CDR3 is built from 12 residues. The CDR3 DNA is TGTGCCAGCAGCTCTAGTGGGGAGACCCAGTACTTC. Translated, it gives CASSSSGETQYF.

The V gene is TRBV7-2, the J gene TRBJ2-1; D unclear. The CDR3 runs to 12 residues. Between the trimmed V and J ends, which lost 6 bases and 10 bases, there was a span of 13 bases. Germline values: CDR1 SGHTA, CDR2 FQGNSA. CDR3 nucleotide sequence: TGTGCCAGCAGGAGGATTGAAAACGAGCAGTTCTTC. Translating it yields CASRRIENEQFF.

This chain joins TRBV19 and TRBJ2-5; 8 nucleotides align to TRBD1. Germline-derived CDR1 and CDR2 are LNHDA and SQIVND (reference sequence). V shed 2 bases and J 3 bases; nucleotides not matched to a gene: 5. The CDR3 has 15 residues. The CDR3 is CASSIRGTGEETQYF. The CDR3, as DNA: TGTGCCAGTAGTATAAGAGGGACAGGTGAAGAGACCCAGTACTTC.